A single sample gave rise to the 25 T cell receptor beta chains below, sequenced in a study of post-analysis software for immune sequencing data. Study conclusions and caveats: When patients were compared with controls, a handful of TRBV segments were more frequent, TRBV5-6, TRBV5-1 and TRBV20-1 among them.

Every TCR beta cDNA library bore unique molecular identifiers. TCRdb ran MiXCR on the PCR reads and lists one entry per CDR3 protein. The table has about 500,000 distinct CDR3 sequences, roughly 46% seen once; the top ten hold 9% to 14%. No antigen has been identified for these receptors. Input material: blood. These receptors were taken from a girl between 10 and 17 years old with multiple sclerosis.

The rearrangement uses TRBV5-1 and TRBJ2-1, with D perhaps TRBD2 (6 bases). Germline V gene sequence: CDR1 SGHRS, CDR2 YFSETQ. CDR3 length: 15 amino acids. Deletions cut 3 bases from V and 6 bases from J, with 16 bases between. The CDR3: CASSSSSNGGNEQFF. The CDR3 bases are TGCGCCAGCAGCTCTTCCTCGAACGGGGGCAATGAGCAGTTCTTC.

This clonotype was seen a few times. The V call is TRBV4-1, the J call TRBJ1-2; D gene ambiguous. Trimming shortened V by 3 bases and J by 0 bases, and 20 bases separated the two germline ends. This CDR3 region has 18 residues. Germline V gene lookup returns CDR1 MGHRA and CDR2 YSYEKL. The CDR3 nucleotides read TGCGCCAGCAGCCACCAATTACCCAACAGATTACCTAACTATGGCTACACCTTC. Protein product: CASSHQLPNRLPNYGYTF.

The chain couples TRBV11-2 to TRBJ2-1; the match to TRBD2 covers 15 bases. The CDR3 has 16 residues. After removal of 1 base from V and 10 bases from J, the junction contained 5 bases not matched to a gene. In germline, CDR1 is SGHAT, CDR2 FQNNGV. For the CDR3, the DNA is TGTGCCAGCAGCTTAGTGGGACTAGCGGGAGGCGCCGAGCAGTTCTTC. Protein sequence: CASSLVGLAGGAEQFF.

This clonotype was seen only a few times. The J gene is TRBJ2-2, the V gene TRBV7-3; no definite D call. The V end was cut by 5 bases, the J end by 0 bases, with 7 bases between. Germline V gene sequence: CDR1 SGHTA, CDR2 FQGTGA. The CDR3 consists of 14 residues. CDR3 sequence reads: CASSPLPNTGELFF. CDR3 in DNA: TGTGCCAGCAGCCCCCTACCGAACACCGGGGAGCTGTTTTTT. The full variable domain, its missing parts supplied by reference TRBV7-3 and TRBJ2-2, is GAGVSQTPSNKVTEKGKYVELRCDPISGHTALYWYRQSLGQGPEFLIYFQGTGAADDSGLPNDRFFAVRPEGSVSTLKIQRTERGDSAVYLCASSPLPNTGELFFGEGSRLTVL.

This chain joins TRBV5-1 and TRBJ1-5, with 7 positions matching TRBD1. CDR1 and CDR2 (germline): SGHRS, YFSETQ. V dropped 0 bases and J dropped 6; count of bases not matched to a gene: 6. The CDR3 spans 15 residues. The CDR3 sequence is CASSLAGQVGQPQHF. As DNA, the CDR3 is TGCGCCAGCAGCTTGGCAGGACAGGTGGGTCAGCCCCAGCATTTT.

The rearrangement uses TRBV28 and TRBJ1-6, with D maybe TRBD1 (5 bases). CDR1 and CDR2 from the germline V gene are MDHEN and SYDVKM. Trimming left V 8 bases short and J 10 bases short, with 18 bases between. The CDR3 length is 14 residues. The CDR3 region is CASAPVEGRSPLHF. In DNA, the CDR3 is TGTGCCAGCGCCCCAGTTGAGGGGCGATCACCCCTCCACTTT. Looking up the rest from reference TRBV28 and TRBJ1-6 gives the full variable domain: DVKVTQSSRYLVKRTGEKVFLECVQDMDHENMFWYRQDPGLGLRLIYFSYDVKMKEKGDIPEGYSVSREKKERFSLILESASTNQTSMYLCASAPVEGRSPLHFGNGTRLTVT.

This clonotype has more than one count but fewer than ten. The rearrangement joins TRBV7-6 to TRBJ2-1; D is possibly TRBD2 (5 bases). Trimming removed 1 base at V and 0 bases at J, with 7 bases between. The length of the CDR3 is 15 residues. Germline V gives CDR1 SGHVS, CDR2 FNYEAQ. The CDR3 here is CASSLGGPSYNEQFF. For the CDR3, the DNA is TGTGCCAGCAGCTTAGGCGGGCCCTCCTACAATGAGCAGTTCTTC.

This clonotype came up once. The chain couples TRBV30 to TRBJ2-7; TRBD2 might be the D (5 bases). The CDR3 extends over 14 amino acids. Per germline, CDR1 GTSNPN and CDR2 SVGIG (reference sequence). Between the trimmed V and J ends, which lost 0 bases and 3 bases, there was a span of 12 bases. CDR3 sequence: CAWSVRGGFYEQYF. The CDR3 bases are TGTGCCTGGAGTGTACGTGGAGGATTCTACGAGCAGTACTTC. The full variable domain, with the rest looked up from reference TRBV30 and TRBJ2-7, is SQTIHQWPATLVQPVGSPLSLECTVEGTSNPNLYWYRQAAGRGLQLLFYSVGIGQISSEVPQNLSASRPQDRQFILSSKKLLLSDSGFYLCAWSVRGGFYEQYFGPGTRLTVT.

The chain's CDR3 is CSARQWTSGLGAQYF. CDR3 nucleotides: TGCAGTGCTAGACAGTGGACTAGCGGACTCGGGGCGCAGTATTTT. The gene calls are TRBV20-1 and TRBJ2-3, with 10 bases identical to TRBD2. The CDR3 runs 15 residues. Germline V CDR1 and CDR2: DFQATT, SNEGSKA (reference sequence). V gave up 2 bases and J gave up 10 bases; unmatched junction bases: 12.

The DNA of the CDR3 is TGTGCCAGCAGGGTACAGGGGGCTCGGGAGCAGTACTTC. Encoded protein: CASRVQGAREQYF. The chain uses TRBV6-2 or TRBV6-3 and TRBJ2-4; 9 bases are shared with TRBD1. Germline values: CDR1 MNHEY, CDR2 SVGEGT. Trimming at V came to 6 bases and at J to 13 bases, leaving 10 bases not matched to a gene. This CDR3 has 13 amino acids.

CDR3 nucleotide sequence: TGCGCCAGCAGCCAATTAGCGGCTATGGGGGATACGCAGTATTTT. Its translation: CASSQLAAMGDTQYF. The rearrangement joins TRBV4-1 to TRBJ2-3; a possible D gene is TRBD2 (6 bases). The germline V gene encodes CDR1 MGHRA and CDR2 YSYEKL. The V end was cut by 2 bases, the J end by 6 bases, with 15 bases between. The CDR3 contains 15 residues.

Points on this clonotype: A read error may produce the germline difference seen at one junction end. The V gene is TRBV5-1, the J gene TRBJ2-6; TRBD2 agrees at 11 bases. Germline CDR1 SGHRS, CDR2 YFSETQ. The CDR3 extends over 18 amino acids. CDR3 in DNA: TGCGCCAGCAGCCTAGTAGCGGGAGGGCCCCCTGGGGCCAACGTCCCGACTTTC. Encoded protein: CASSLVAGGPPGANVPTF.

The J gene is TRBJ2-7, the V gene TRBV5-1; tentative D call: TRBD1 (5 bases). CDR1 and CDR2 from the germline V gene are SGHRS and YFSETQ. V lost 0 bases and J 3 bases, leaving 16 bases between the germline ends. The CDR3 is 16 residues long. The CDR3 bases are TGCGCCAGCAGCTTGGCCGACGTATTAAGGGGCTACGAGCAGTACTTC. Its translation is CASSLADVLRGYEQYF. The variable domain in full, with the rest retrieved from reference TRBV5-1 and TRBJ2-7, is KAGVTQTPRYLIKTRGQQVTLSCSPISGHRSVSWYQQTPGQGLQFLFEYFSETQRNKGNFPGRFSGRQFSNSRSEMNVSTLELGDSALYLCASSLADVLRGYEQYFGPGTRLTVT.

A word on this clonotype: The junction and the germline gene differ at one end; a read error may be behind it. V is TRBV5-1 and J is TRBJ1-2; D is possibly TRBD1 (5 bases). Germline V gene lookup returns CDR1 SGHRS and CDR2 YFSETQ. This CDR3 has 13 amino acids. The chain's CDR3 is CASRPSEGDGYTF. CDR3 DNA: TGTGCCAGCAGACCGAGCGAAGGGGATGGCTACACCTTC.

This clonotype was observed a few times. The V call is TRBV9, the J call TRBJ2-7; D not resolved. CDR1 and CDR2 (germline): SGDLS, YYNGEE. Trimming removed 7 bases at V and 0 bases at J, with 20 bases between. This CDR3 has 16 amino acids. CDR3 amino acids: CASPPSAEYPSYEQYF. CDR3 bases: TGTGCCAGCCCTCCTTCGGCGGAGTACCCCTCCTACGAGCAGTACTTC.

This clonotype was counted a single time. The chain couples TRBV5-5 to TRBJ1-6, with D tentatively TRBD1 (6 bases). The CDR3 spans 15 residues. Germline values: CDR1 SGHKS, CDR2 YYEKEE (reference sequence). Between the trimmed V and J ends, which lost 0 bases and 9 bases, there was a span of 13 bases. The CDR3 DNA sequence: TGTGCCAGCAGCTTGGACGGGGGGCGAGGTTCACCCCTCCACTTT. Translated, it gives CASSLDGGRGSPLHF. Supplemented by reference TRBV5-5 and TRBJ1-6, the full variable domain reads DAGVTQSPTHLIKTRGQQVTLRCSPISGHKSVSWYQQVLGQGPQFIFQYYEKEERGRGNFPDRFSARQFPNYSSELNVNALLLGDSALYLCASSLDGGRGSPLHFGNGTRLTVT.

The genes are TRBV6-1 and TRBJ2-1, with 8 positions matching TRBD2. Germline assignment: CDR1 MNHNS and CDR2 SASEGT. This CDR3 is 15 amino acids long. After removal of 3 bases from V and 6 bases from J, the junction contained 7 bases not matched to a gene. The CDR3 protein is CASSEGGLGFNEQFF. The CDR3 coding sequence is TGTGCCAGCAGTGAGGGGGGACTAGGATTCAATGAGCAGTTCTTC.

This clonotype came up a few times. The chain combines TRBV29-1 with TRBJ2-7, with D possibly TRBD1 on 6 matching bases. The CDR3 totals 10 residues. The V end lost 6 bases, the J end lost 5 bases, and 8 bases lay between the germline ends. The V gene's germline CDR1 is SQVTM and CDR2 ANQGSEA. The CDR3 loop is CSVGGDEQYF. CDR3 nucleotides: TGCAGCGTAGGGGGTGACGAGCAGTACTTC.

CDR3 sequence (DNA): TGTGCCAGCAGCCAAGAATTGTGGGGGCCCAGGGGGAATGAGCAGTTCTTC. Translation: CASSQELWGPRGNEQFF. The chain is built from TRBV3-1 and TRBJ2-1; TRBD1 matches at 7 bases. This CDR3 contains 17 residues. Trimming removed 0 bases from V and 7 bases from J; junction bases left unmatched: 12. Germline CDR1 and CDR2: LGHDT and YNNKEL (reference sequence).

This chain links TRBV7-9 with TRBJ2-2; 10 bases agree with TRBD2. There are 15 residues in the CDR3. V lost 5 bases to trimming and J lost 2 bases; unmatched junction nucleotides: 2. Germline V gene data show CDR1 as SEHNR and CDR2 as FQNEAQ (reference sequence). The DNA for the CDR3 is TGTGCCAGCAGCGAACTAGCGGGAAACACCGGGGAGCTGTTTTTT. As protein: CASSELAGNTGELFF.

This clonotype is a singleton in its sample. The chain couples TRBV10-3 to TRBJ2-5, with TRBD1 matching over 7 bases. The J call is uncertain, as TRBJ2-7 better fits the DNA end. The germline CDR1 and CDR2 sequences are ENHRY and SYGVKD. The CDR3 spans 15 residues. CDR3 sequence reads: CAISEPRDRDYEQYF. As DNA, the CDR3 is TGTGCCATCAGTGAGCCGAGGGACAGAGACTACGAGCAGTACTTC.

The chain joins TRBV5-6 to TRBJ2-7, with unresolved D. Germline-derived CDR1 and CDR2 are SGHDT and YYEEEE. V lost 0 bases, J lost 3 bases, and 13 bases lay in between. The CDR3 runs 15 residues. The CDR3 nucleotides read TGTGCCAGCAGCTTGGTACTCCGCGGCGGCTACGAGCAGTACTTC. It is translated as CASSLVLRGGYEQYF.

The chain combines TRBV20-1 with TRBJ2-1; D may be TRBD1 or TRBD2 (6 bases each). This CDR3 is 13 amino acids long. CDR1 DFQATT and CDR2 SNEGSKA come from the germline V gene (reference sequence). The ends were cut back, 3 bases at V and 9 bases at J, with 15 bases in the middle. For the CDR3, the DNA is TGCAGTGCTAGTTCTGAGGGGGGAAGTGAGCAGTTCTTC. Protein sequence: CSASSEGGSEQFF.

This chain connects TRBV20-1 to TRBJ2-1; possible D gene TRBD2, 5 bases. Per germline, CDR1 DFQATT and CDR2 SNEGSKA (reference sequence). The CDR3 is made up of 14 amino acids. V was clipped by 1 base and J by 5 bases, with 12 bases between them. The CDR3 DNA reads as TGCAGTGCTAGAGGGGCTAGCTTCCACAATGAGCAGTTCTTC. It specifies CSARGASFHNEQFF.

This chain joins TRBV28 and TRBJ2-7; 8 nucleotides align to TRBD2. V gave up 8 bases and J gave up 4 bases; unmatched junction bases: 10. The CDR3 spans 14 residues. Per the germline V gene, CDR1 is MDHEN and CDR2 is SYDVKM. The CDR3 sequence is CASRPPTSGYEQYF. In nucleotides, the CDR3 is TGTGCCAGCCGACCCCCTACTAGCGGTTACGAGCAGTACTTC. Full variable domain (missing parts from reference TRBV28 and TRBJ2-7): DVKVTQSSRYLVKRTGEKVFLECVQDMDHENMFWYRQDPGLGLRLIYFSYDVKMKEKGDIPEGYSVSREKKERFSLILESASTNQTSMYLCASRPPTSGYEQYFGPGTRLTVT.